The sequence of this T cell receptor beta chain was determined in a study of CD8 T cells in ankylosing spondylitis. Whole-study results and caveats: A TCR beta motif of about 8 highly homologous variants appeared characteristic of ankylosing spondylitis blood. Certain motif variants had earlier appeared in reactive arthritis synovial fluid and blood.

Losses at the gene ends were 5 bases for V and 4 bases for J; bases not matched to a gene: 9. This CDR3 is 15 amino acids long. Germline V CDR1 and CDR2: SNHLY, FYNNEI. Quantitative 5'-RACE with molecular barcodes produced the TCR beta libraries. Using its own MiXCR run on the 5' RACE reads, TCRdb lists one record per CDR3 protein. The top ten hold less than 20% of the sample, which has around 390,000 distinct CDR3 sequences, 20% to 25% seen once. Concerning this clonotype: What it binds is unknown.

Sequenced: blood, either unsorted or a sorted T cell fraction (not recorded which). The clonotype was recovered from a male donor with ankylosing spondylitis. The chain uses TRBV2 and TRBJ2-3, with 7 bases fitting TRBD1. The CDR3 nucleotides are TGTGCCAGCAGTATGACAGGGTTAGAGTCAGATACGCAGTATTTT. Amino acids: CASSMTGLESDTQYF.